This section outlines one T cell receptor beta chain sequence together with its context. Its antigen is as yet unknown. This CDR3 contains 16 residues. Germline-derived CDR1 and CDR2 are MNHEY and SVGAGI. V shed 0 bases and J shed 1 base, with 10 bases lying between them. Treatment of patients with chemo-refractory metastatic non-small-cell lung cancer consisted of focal radiation plus CTLA-4 blockade with ipilimumab. The data were obtained in a study of radiotherapy plus CTLA-4 blockade in lung cancer. Study as a whole: With roughly 30% of patients having disease control, objective responses were seen in roughly 18%. Study conclusions and caveats: Expansion of tumor-derived TCR clones was observed in blood after radiotherapy plus ipilimumab. Interferon-beta, together with early blood T cell clone dynamics, reportedly best predicted response.

TCRdb's table, derived via immunoSEQ multiplex PCR, lists solely in-frame clones and lacks some. The top ten clones hold about 3% of a sample with over 95,000 clones, about four fifths of them seen once. The chain is built from TRBV6-5 and TRBJ1-3; D remains ambiguous. The specimen was peripheral blood, collected from a patient treated with radiotherapy plus ipilimumab. The receptor's source is a human donor with non-small cell lung cancer who had a partial response to radiotherapy plus ipilimumab. Some clones in this sample may be carry-over from other donors' samples. The CDR3 bases are TGTGCCAGCAGTTACTCGAGGGTTGGGTCTGGAAACACCATATATTTT. Protein product: CASSYSRVGSGNTIYF.